This T cell receptor (beta chain) was found in a study of siplizumab effects on memory and regulatory T cells. Overall study context: Mixed lymphocyte reactions were paired, with siplizumab at roughly 1 ug/mL or without drug.

TCRdb's table, derived via immunoSEQ multiplex PCR, lists solely in-frame clones and lacks some. The sample includes 9,700 or so clones, around 40% of them seen just once. A few counts support this clone. The target antigen is unknown. CDR1 and CDR2 (germline): SGHTA, FQGTGA. V was clipped by 2 bases and J by 5 bases, with 10 bases between them. This CDR3 region has 13 residues. The mixed lymphocyte reaction cells were grown together in coculture at 37°C for less than 7 days. Findings of the study overall: Alloreactive sequences from unstimulated CD4+ memory cells fell significantly with siplizumab.

Input material: CFSE-low (dividing) CD4+ T cells sorted from an allogeneic mixed lymphocyte reaction. The chain employs TRBV7-3 and TRBJ2-7; the D is unclear. This receptor was obtained from a human donor in good health; the cells came from an allogeneic mixed lymphocyte reaction. The DNA for the CDR3 is TGTGCCAGCAGCTTATCCGGTAGACACGAGCAGTACTTC. Translation: CASSLSGRHEQYF.